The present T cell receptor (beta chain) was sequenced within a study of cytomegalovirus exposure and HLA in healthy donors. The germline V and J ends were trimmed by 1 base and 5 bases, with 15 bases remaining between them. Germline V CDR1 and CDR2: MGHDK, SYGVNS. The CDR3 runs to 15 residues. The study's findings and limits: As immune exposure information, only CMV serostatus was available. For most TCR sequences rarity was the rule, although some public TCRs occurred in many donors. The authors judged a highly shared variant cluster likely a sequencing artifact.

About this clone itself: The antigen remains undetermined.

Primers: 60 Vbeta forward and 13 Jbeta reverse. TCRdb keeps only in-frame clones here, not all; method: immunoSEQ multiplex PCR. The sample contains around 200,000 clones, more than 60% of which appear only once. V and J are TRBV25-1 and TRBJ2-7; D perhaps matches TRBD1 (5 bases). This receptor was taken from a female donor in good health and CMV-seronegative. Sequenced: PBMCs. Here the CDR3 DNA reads TGTGCCAGCAGTGAATTAGGTGGCAGGGTCGACGAGCAGTACTTC. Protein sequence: CASSELGGRVDEQYF.